Below are 13 T cell receptor beta chains sequenced from a single sample in a study of cytomegalovirus exposure and HLA in healthy donors. TCRdb's table, derived via immunoSEQ multiplex PCR, lists solely in-frame clones and lacks some. Counted here are 150,000 or so clones, approximately 86% occurring once; the ten biggest clones make up less than 3%. Specimen: PBMCs. Receptor source: a man aged 18 to 29 in good health and CMV-seropositive.

The rearrangement links TRBV2 to TRBJ2-1; 7 nucleotides align to TRBD2. CDR3 size: 13 residues. CDR1 is SNHLY, CDR2 FYNNEI, per germline. Losses at the gene ends were 4 bases for V and 6 bases for J; bases not matched to a gene: 3. CDR3 sequence reads: CASSVSGGNEQFF. In DNA, the CDR3 is TGTGCCAGCAGTGTCTCGGGGGGCAATGAGCAGTTCTTC.

This clone was observed once. This sequence joins TRBV10-3 and TRBJ1-1, with 7 nucleotides matching TRBD1. The ends lost 10 bases at V and 4 bases at J; junction bases unmatched: 3. Germline loops: CDR1 ENHRY, CDR2 SYGVKD. The CDR3 length is 11 residues. CDR3 sequence: CASGTVTEAFF. CDR3 sequence (DNA): TGTGCCAGCGGGACAGTCACTGAAGCTTTCTTT.

J is TRBJ1-5 and V is TRBV5-6; 7 positions agree with TRBD1. The J segment lost 4 bases and the V segment lost 4 bases, leaving 14 bases of the junction unmatched. The V gene's germline CDR1 is SGHDT and CDR2 YYEEEE. The CDR3 sequence is 17 residues long. The CDR3 DNA follows: TGTGCCAGCAGCCAGCAGGGACGGAGCAGGGGGAATCAGCCCCAGCATTTT. Its translation is CASSQQGRSRGNQPQHF.

The chain recombines TRBV7-3 with TRBJ2-6, with TRBD2 as a possible D gene (5 bases). The CDR3 sequence is 15 residues long. V was shortened by 5 bases and J by 6 bases, with 14 bases between the two germline ends. Germline V CDR1 and CDR2: SGHTA, FQGTGA. CDR3 region: CASSGSRGEANVLTF. DNA for the CDR3: TGTGCCAGCAGCGGAAGTCGGGGAGAGGCCAACGTCCTGACTTTC.

The chain has TRBV5-1 and TRBJ2-3; no clear D. The CDR3 has 14 amino acids. Deletions cut 3 bases from V and 0 bases from J, with 8 bases between. The germline V gene encodes CDR1 SGHRS and CDR2 YFSETQ. The CDR3 bases are TGCGCCAGCAGCTCCTCTACTAGCACAGATACGCAGTATTTT. Amino acid sequence: CASSSSTSTDTQYF.

The chain couples TRBV7-2 to TRBJ1-2; D is undetermined. The length of the CDR3 is 13 residues. Trimming removed 3 bases from V and 4 bases from J, with 9 bases in between. From germline, CDR1 is SGHTA and CDR2 FQGNSA. The CDR3 bases are TGTGCCAGCAGCTTCGACAAGAGCTATGGCTACACCTTC. Its translation: CASSFDKSYGYTF.

For this clone: Other DNA sequences within the sample encode an identical CDR3. This chain connects TRBV5-6 to TRBJ2-7, with D tentatively TRBD2 (5 bases). V was pared by 0 bases and J by 6 bases, with 7 bases between. The CDR3 is made up of 12 amino acids. Per the germline V gene, CDR1 is SGHDT and CDR2 is YYEEEE. As DNA, the CDR3 is TGTGCCAGCAGCTTGGGTCGGGGCGAGCAGTACTTC. This codes for CASSLGRGEQYF.

In its sample, this clone was seen a few times. V usage is TRBV19 and J usage is TRBJ1-5, with 7 bases matching TRBD1. The CDR3 covers 14 residues. Trimming cost V 7 bases and J 5 bases; bases outside gene matches: 8. CDR1 and CDR2 (germline): LNHDA, SQIVND (reference sequence). This chain's CDR3 is CASTPGQLYQPQHF. The DNA of the CDR3 is TGTGCCAGTACCCCGGGACAGCTCTATCAGCCCCAGCATTTT.

This clone has just a few counts. The J gene is TRBJ2-7, the V gene TRBV6-5, with a weak D call TRBD1 (6 bases). CDR1 MNHEY and CDR2 SVGAGI come from the germline V gene. This CDR3 region has 15 residues. Between the trimmed V and J ends, which lost 0 bases and 1 base, there was a span of 10 bases. The CDR3, as DNA: TGTGCCAGCAGTTACTCAAGGACAGTGTCCTACGAGCAGTACTTC. Translated, it gives CASSYSRTVSYEQYF.

The chain uses TRBV6-5 and TRBJ1-1; weak D call: TRBD1 (6 bases). The CDR3 contains 14 residues. The V gene lost 5 bases and the J gene lost 1 base, with 11 bases spanning the gap. CDR1 is MNHEY and CDR2 is SVGAGI in the germline V gene. This CDR3 reads CASSPTGRNTEAFF. In DNA form, the CDR3 reads TGTGCCAGCAGTCCCACAGGGAGGAACACTGAAGCTTTCTTT.

The V call is TRBV6-5, the J call TRBJ1-5; 8 bases align to TRBD1. The V and J ends lost 6 bases and 4 bases, in that order; junction bases with no gene match: 5. Per the germline V gene, CDR1 is MNHEY and CDR2 is SVGAGI. This CDR3 region has 14 residues. CDR3 sequence (DNA): TGTGCCAGCAGAGGACAGGGAAAAAATCAGCCCCAGCATTTT. It encodes CASRGQGKNQPQHF.

This chain links TRBV7-2 with TRBJ1-3, with D possibly TRBD1 on 5 matching bases. Germline CDR1 is SGHTA and CDR2 is FQGNSA. The CDR3 extends over 14 amino acids. Trimming removed 5 bases at V and 5 bases at J, with 13 bases between. This CDR3 reads CASSPPGPRNTIYF. CDR3 nucleotides: TGTGCCAGCAGCCCCCCAGGGCCGAGAAACACCATATATTTT.

The V and J genes are TRBV4-1 and TRBJ2-5; weak D call: TRBD1 (6 bases). The V end lost 1 base, the J end lost 2 bases, and 14 bases lay between the germline ends. From germline, CDR1 is MGHRA and CDR2 YSYEKL. The CDR3 loop spans 16 amino acids. The CDR3 sequence is CASSQGFRTVQETQYF. CDR3 in DNA: TGCGCCAGCAGCCAAGGTTTTCGGACAGTACAAGAGACCCAGTACTTC.